This TCR beta chain was sequenced for a study of cytomegalovirus exposure and HLA in healthy donors (dated by TCRdb to the late 2010s). Study-level background: An earlier analysis of approximately 640 of the donors reported roughly 300 Gb of sequence data and 100 million to 130 million unique TCR beta sequences from about 200 million T cells. An early release covering about 600 HLA-typed donors comprised about 300 gigabases of sequencing data and around 80 million unique TCR sequences. Of the approximately 400 genotyped donors, roughly 85% fell in the genetic ancestry cluster associated with self-reported Caucasian donors. The study was designed to test whether signatures of past pathogen exposure could be identified by cataloging public T cell receptors. Using immunosequencing, the study profiled T cell repertoires from fewer than 850 subjects and related those repertoires to cytomegalovirus serostatus. In addition to the first cohort of about 650 subjects, a separate validation cohort of 120 different subjects was used. The study combined high-throughput TCR immunosequencing, statistical association of individual TCRs with disease status, and machine learning to predict cytomegalovirus infection status. In a later analysis, previously published TCR beta repertoires from 670 or so donors were re-analyzed and high-resolution HLA genotyping was added so that TCR occurrence patterns could be studied. Rather than using new phenotypic data, the later analysis identified candidate immune exposures from TCR beta sequences and from how often those sequences occurred across donors. An earlier analysis of approximately 640 of the donors applied high-throughput TCR beta sequencing to assess whether each TCR beta V gene segment acted as functional or pseudogenic. Donor age, sex, ethnicity and CMV serostatus were collected together with the repertoire data. In a later genetic analysis, genome-wide SNP genotypes for about 55% of the roughly 670 donors were used, and that subset was treated as a discovery cohort. All discovery cohort repertoires had been generated using a single sequencing platform. Both class I and class II loci were covered by HLA typing, at four-digit resolution. Typing coverage differed by locus: A, B, C, DRB1 and DQB1 were typed in roughly 620-640 donors, DQA1 in about 500, DPA1 in over 600, and DPB1 in roughly 450. Four or five DR-DQ haplotypes were handled as single units for association and clustering because linkage in the cohort was strong. Among about 370 genotyped donors of the cohort, an average of roughly 230,000 unique TCR beta nucleotide sequences was sequenced per donor, of which about 18% were non-productive. Broad study findings and their caveats: In a later analysis, HLA-associated TCR beta chains showed more clonal expansion and lower generation probabilities than non-associated chains that were equally common. The classifier was reported to diagnose cytomegalovirus status with high specificity and sensitivity in both the original cohort and the validation cohort. It was suggested by the authors that the approach could potentially be generalized to other disease states and immunological phenotypes. A further reported finding was that TCR beta sequences accurately predicted the HLA-A and HLA-B alleles for most subjects in the first cohort. Only TCR beta chains were sequenced in this cohort, and the absence of alpha or paired-chain data limited detectable features. In vitro tests confirmed that a few of the cytomegalovirus-associated TCR beta chains recognize cytomegalovirus antigens. In the study, 164 TCR beta chains were listed as associated with cytomegalovirus. In a later analysis, TCR association rates were found to vary across HLA loci, with the most associated TCRs seen for DRB1 alleles and the fewest for HLA-C alleles. When HLA alleles, especially DR and DQ, strongly co-occurred, TCR associations were difficult to assign to individual alleles. Sequencing depth was assumed to be roughly uniform across donors in the presence/absence analyses, though that assumption may not hold. In a later analysis, most CMV-associated TCR beta chains were found to appear HLA-restricted, with HLA associations seemingly driven largely by CMV exposure. A later analysis reported that several top co-occurrence clusters appeared linked to parvovirus B19, influenza, CMV and Epstein-Barr virus. A later genetic analysis reported fewer N-insertions in productive TCRs among donors in an Asian-associated ancestry cluster than the roughly 620-donor mean. Broadly in line with IMGT annotations, most TCR beta V segments showed up in productive rearrangements about 90% or about 30% of the time in an earlier analysis of around 550 of the donors. The only immune exposure information available for the cohort was CMV serostatus. In a later genetic analysis, a missense DCLRE1C variant was associated with V-gene and J-gene trimming of TCR beta chains, and the association was replicated in an independent cohort. At a false discovery rate of 0.05, a later analysis linked 15,000 to 20,000 TCR beta sequences to specific HLA alleles. Linkage disequilibrium might explain the correlated functional status among segregating V segments, but an unknown experimental factor could not be excluded. Because some donors lacked HLA typing at each locus, the association tests relied only on the typed subset. The 87-base-pair reads could not distinguish some IMGT-functional V segments, including TRBV6-2 and TRBV6-3, so those segments were excluded. About 15 rarely observed V segments, including chromosome 9 orphons, were excluded from the earlier analysis of several hundred of the donors because counts were too low. While some public TCRs were present in many individuals, most TCR sequences turned up only very rarely across donors. A cluster of highly shared sequence variants was judged likely to represent a technical artifact of the sequencing pipeline.

CDR1 and CDR2 were assigned from the germline V gene as SNHLY and FYNNEI. The CDR3 numbers 16 residues from cysteine through phenylalanine. Only the CDR3 region is kept as DNA, spanning 48 bases read in frame from base 1. Deletion took 6 bases off V and 4 bases off J, with a span of 19 bases between the germline ends. Receptor libraries were prepared by the immunoSEQ multiplex PCR assay. The multiplex PCR relied on a mix of 60 forward primers for TCR Vbeta segments and 13 reverse primers for TCR Jbeta segments. A multiplex PCR assay on genomic DNA amplified the CDR3 region of rearranged TCR beta genes. On the Illumina HiSeq System, the amplified TCR beta libraries were sequenced as 87-base-pair reads. Processing in the source paper ran as follows. A later analysis counted tens of millions of unique TCR beta chains across the 690 or so repertoires, and 10 million to 12 million of these chains were shared by at least two donors. Raw reads were error-corrected and collapsed into unique sequences by a nearest-neighbor algorithm in which closely related sequences were merged to remove PCR and sequencing errors. V, D and J gene segments were assigned by aligning CDR3 sequences to IMGT reference sequences. For a sequence to be retained, a match of at least six nucleotides was required to both a V gene segment and a J gene segment. Rearrangements were called productive when the CDR3 lacked stop codons and stayed in frame with V and J; all others were non-productive. Following IMGT convention, CDR3 was defined as the stretch from the second conserved V-encoded cysteine up to the conserved J-encoded phenylalanine. The earlier analysis of about 560 of the donors excluded any sequence lacking an unambiguous match to a single V gene segment. In an earlier analysis of 450 to 700 of the donors, V segments were called functional above 56.7% productive rearrangements and were called segregating when the between-donor standard deviation exceeded 5%. A statistical classification framework was developed to diagnose cytomegalovirus status using the catalog of TCR beta chain sequences. In a later analysis, V and J genes were assigned by comparing TCR nucleotide sequences against IMGT/GENE-DB human TR gene sequences. A later analysis assigned CDR3 sequences and most-parsimonious VDJ recombination scenarios with the TCRdist pipeline. In a later analysis, each TCR beta chain was defined by its CDR3 amino acid sequence together with its V-gene family, and reads without a unique V-gene family were excluded. A later analysis removed 592 highly shared, low-generation-probability nucleotide sequences to deal with suspected cross-contamination and a sequencing artifact. In a later analysis, a clonal expansion index was calculated for each public chain from normalized within-repertoire ranks of inferred template counts. A later analysis computed generation probabilities with a VDJ recombination model fitted to out-of-frame rearrangements, and checked the results against IGoR. In a later analysis, hypergeometric tests were used to score TCR-TCR, TCR-HLA and TCR-CMV co-occurrence, with a repertoire-size bias correction applied to TCR pairs. A later analysis estimated false discovery rates by permuting HLA or CMV assignments 20 times. In a later analysis, co-occurring TCRs were grouped using DBSCAN, and TCRdist sequence similarity was added for clustering within HLA-allele-positive subsets. Repertoires with fewer than 30,000 or more than 120,000 public chains were left out of co-occurrence clustering, as were about five repertoires with anomalous nucleotide sharing. The table was pulled from immuneACCESS by TCRdb, which kept in-frame rearrangements only. Such tables lose some clones; where checked, under half of the loss comes from unresolved V genes, and the rest has no known cause. That table gives V, J and clone size, and the DNA gave D and trimming. This sample is represented by about 120,000 clones; roughly 70% of them were singletons. The top ten clones comprise more than 3.5% of the sample.

About this clone itself: This clone's antigen is unknown. There are no base qualities to consult, and no much larger clone falls within one base.

The cohort consisted of 600 to 700 healthy bone marrow donors. All cohort members were sampled while nominally healthy, although unrecorded immune exposures were likely present. The donor tested CMV seropositive and was one of the 289 seropositive cohort members. A peripheral blood sample was collected from each donor, and TCR beta sequencing was performed on peripheral blood mononuclear cells. The Qiagen DNeasy Blood Extraction Kit was used to extract genomic DNA from the blood cell samples. The TCR originated in a man between 40 and 49 years old in good health and CMV-seropositive. This receptor chain uses TRBV2 and TRBJ1-3; possibly the D gene is TRBD1, per 6 matching bases. The sample was PBMCs. The bases are TGTGCCAGCAGCGTGGGGGGGCGGACGGTCGGAAACACCATATATTTT. It translates as CASSVGGRTVGNTIYF. The full variable domain, completed from the reference TRBV2 and TRBJ1-3 proteins outside the CDR3, reads EPEVTQTPSHQVTQMGQEVILRCVPISNHLYFYWYRQILGQKVEFLVSFYNNEISEKSEIFDDQFSVERPDGSNFTLKIRSTKLEDSAMYFCASSVGGRTVGNTIYFGEGSWLTVV.